A selection of T cell receptor beta chains follows, all from one sample in a study of neurological immune-mediated disorders. TCRdb reprocessed the 5' RACE reads via MiXCR and lists one record per CDR3 protein. The sample lists about 50,000 distinct CDR3 sequences, under 2% seen once, with approximately 2.1% in the top ten. The sequencing input was PBMCs. Every receptor here comes from a woman between 35 and 50 years old with multiple sclerosis. CDR3s include the opening cysteine and the closing phenylalanine or tryptophan. The D gene is left open where the match is weak. Rows may omit the clone size; those that give it use once, few, many or a size class.

v_call: TRBV10-3; j_call: TRBJ1-5; clone_size: .; d_call: TRBD1; cdr3_length: 15; cdr3_aa: CAAPVRWDRRQPQHF; cdr3_nt: TGTGCCGCCCCCGTTAGGTGGGACAGGCGCCAGCCCCAGCATTTT
v_call: TRBV2; j_call: TRBJ2-3; clone_size: many; d_call: TRBD2; cdr3_length: 17; cdr3_aa: CASSPWTSGDGTDTQYF; cdr3_nt: TGTGCCAGCAGTCCGTGGACTAGCGGGGACGGAACAGATACGCAGTATTTT
v_call: TRBV9; j_call: TRBJ2-3; clone_size: many; d_call: .; cdr3_length: 14; cdr3_aa: CASSAMDYTDTQYF; cdr3_nt: TGTGCCAGCAGCGCCATGGACTACACAGATACGCAGTATTTT
v_call: TRBV7-2; j_call: TRBJ2-2; clone_size: many; d_call: .; cdr3_length: 14; cdr3_aa: CASSLGQTTGELFF; cdr3_nt: TGTGCCAGCAGCTTAGGACAGACTACCGGGGAGCTGTTTTTT
v_call: TRBV9; j_call: TRBJ2-3; clone_size: many; d_call: TRBD2; cdr3_length: 13; cdr3_aa: CASASGVGDTQYF; cdr3_nt: TGTGCCAGCGCTAGCGGGGTAGGGGATACGCAGTATTTT
v_call: TRBV4-1; j_call: TRBJ2-3; clone_size: many; d_call: .; cdr3_length: 15; cdr3_aa: CASSRDPRSTDTQYF; cdr3_nt: TGCGCCAGCAGCCGGGACCCGAGAAGCACAGATACGCAGTATTTT
v_call: TRBV20-1; j_call: TRBJ2-7; clone_size: many; d_call: TRBD1; cdr3_length: 14; cdr3_aa: CSAQQGSPTYEQYF; cdr3_nt: TGCAGTGCTCAACAGGGGTCTCCTACCTACGAGCAGTACTTC
v_call: TRBV5-5; j_call: TRBJ2-3; clone_size: many; d_call: .; cdr3_length: 13; cdr3_aa: CASSLGNTDTQYF; cdr3_nt: TGTGCCAGCAGCTTGGGGAACACAGATACGCAGTATTTT
v_call: TRBV4-1; j_call: TRBJ2-1; clone_size: many; d_call: .; cdr3_length: 17; cdr3_aa: CASSHPSREFSYNEQFF; cdr3_nt: TGCGCCAGCAGCCACCCCTCCAGGGAGTTTAGCTACAATGAGCAGTTCTTC
v_call: TRBV6-5; j_call: TRBJ2-2; clone_size: many; d_call: .; cdr3_length: 11; cdr3_aa: CASSEYGELFF; cdr3_nt: TGTGCCAGCTCCGAATACGGGGAGCTGTTTTTT
v_call: TRBV7-8; j_call: TRBJ1-4; clone_size: many; d_call: .; cdr3_length: 11; cdr3_aa: CASGGNEKLFF; cdr3_nt: TGTGCCAGCGGAGGAAATGAAAAACTGTTTTTT
v_call: TRBV20-1; j_call: TRBJ1-1; clone_size: few; d_call: .; cdr3_length: 12; cdr3_aa: CSATQANTEAFF; cdr3_nt: TGCAGTGCTACTCAGGCAAACACTGAAGCTTTCTTT
v_call: TRBV27; j_call: TRBJ2-7; clone_size: many; d_call: TRBD1; cdr3_length: 15; cdr3_aa: CASSPKGTGTYEQYF; cdr3_nt: TGTGCCAGCAGTCCAAAAGGGACAGGGACCTACGAGCAGTACTTC
v_call: TRBV10-3; j_call: TRBJ2-2; clone_size: many; d_call: TRBD2; cdr3_length: 14; cdr3_aa: CAAGGGSNTGELFF; cdr3_nt: TGTGCCGCAGGCGGGGGATCGAACACCGGGGAGCTGTTTTTT
v_call: TRBV20-1; j_call: TRBJ1-5; clone_size: many; d_call: .; cdr3_length: 13; cdr3_aa: CSARAGGNQPQHF; cdr3_nt: TGCAGTGCTAGAGCAGGGGGCAATCAGCCCCAGCATTTT
v_call: TRBV20-1; j_call: TRBJ2-1; clone_size: many; d_call: .; cdr3_length: 14; cdr3_aa: CSAREGSSYNEQFF; cdr3_nt: TGCAGTGCTAGAGAGGGGAGCTCCTACAATGAGCAGTTCTTC
v_call: TRBV12-3/TRBV12-4; j_call: TRBJ2-3; clone_size: many; d_call: TRBD2; cdr3_length: 16; cdr3_aa: CASTLAGHQIGDTQYF; cdr3_nt: TGTGCCAGCACCTTAGCGGGACACCAAATTGGCGATACGCAGTATTTT
v_call: TRBV20-1; j_call: TRBJ1-6; clone_size: many; d_call: .; cdr3_length: 12; cdr3_aa: CSARASDSPLHF; cdr3_nt: TGCAGTGCTAGGGCCAGCGATTCACCCCTCCACTTT
v_call: TRBV12-3/TRBV12-4; j_call: TRBJ1-1; clone_size: many; d_call: .; cdr3_length: 15; cdr3_aa: CASSSRGYTNTEAFF; cdr3_nt: TGTGCCAGCAGTTCGCGGGGGTATACTAACACTGAAGCTTTCTTT
v_call: TRBV5-1; j_call: TRBJ2-5; clone_size: many; d_call: TRBD1; cdr3_length: 14; cdr3_aa: CASSSQGYQETQYF; cdr3_nt: TGCGCCAGCAGCTCACAGGGGTACCAAGAGACCCAGTACTTC
v_call: TRBV5-1; j_call: TRBJ1-2; clone_size: many; d_call: .; cdr3_length: 15; cdr3_aa: CASSLVPDANYGYTF; cdr3_nt: TGCGCCAGCAGCTTGGTCCCGGATGCTAACTATGGCTACACCTTC
v_call: TRBV7-9; j_call: TRBJ1-2; clone_size: many; d_call: .; cdr3_length: 12; cdr3_aa: CASSGVLSGYTF; cdr3_nt: TGTGCCAGCAGCGGAGTACTATCGGGCTACACCTTC